This T cell receptor beta chain was found in a study of shared clonotypes between healthy human individuals. Overall study results and limits: Naive subsets typically showed greater estimated richness than memory subsets.

Terminally differentiated effector memory CD45RA+ cells were excluded from the naive CD8 cells, which were CD45RO-negative and positively selected for CCR7. With 6 bases removed from V and 3 bases from J, the gap between germline ends came to 12 bases. This CDR3 contains 15 residues. The germline V gene has CDR1 SGHTA and CDR2 FQGNSA. Here immunoSEQ multiplex PCR was the method, and the copy in TCRdb shows in-frame clones only, minus some. Of around 1,900,000 clones listed, 93% are singletons. As to this clone: Antigen unknown.

The material sequenced was naive CD8+ T cells from PBMCs. The source of this sequence is a man between 18 and 35 years old in good health. Some clones in this sample may be carry-over from other donors' samples. The gene calls are TRBV7-2 and TRBJ2-6; possible D gene TRBD2, 6 bases. The CDR3: CASRNQGGGANVLTF. CDR3 nucleotides: TGTGCCAGCAGAAACCAGGGAGGTGGGGCCAACGTCCTGACTTTC.